This T cell receptor (beta chain) stems from a study of T-cell reconstitution after alpha-beta-depleted transplantation in children. Study-wide findings and caveats: T-cell counts and diversity at one year following transplant were attributed mainly to newly produced T cells. Roughly two months post-transplant, alpha-beta T cells reportedly originated from several hundred graft clones that had expanded. Some patients' high day-60 TCRbeta diversity was traced to surviving recipient T cells and thymic progenitors.

Unique molecular identifiers were used in preparing the TCRbeta library. TCRdb redid the calling of the PCR reads with MiXCR, one entry per CDR3 protein. The table has about 230,000 distinct CDR3 sequences, roughly 11% seen once; the top ten hold about 30%. Many counts were recorded for this clonotype. Its antigen is undetermined. With 5 bases clipped from V and 6 bases from J, the junction kept 3 bases outside the gene matches. Germline V gene sequence: CDR1 SSHAT, CDR2 FNYEAQ (reference sequence). The CDR3 length is 13 residues. This specimen was PBMCs, taken before TCRalphabeta/CD19-depleted stem cell transplant. This receptor was identified in a child less than two years old with acute myeloid leukemia, due to receive a stem cell transplant. This chain uses TRBV7-7 with TRBJ2-2; 7 bases are shared with TRBD1. This CDR3 is CASSRQGSGELFF. The CDR3 nucleotides are TGTGCCAGCAGCAGACAGGGTTCCGGGGAGCTGTTTTTT.